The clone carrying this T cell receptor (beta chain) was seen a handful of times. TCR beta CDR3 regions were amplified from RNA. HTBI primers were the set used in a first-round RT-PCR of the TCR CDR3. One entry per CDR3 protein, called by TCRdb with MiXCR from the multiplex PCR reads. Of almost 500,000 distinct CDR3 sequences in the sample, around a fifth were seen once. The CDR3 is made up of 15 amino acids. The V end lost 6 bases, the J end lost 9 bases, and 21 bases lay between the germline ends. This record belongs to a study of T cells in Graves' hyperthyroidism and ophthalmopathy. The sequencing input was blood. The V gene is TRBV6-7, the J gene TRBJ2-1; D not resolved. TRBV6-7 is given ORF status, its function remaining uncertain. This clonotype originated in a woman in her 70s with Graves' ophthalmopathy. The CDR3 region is CASRDVVVGSSEQFF. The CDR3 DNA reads TGTGCCAGCAGGGACGTCGTTGTCGGTTCTAGTGAGCAGTTCTTC.